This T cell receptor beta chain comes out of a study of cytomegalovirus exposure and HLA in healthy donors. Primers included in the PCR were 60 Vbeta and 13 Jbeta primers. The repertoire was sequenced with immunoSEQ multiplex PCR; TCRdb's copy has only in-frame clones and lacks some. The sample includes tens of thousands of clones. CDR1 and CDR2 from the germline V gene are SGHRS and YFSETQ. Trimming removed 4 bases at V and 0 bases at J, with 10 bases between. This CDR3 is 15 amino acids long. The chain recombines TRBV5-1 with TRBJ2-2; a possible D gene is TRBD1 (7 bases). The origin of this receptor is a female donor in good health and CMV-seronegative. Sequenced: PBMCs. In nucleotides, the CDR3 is TGCGCCAGCAGCGCGGGGACAGCGAACACCGGGGAGCTGTTTTTT. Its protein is CASSAGTANTGELFF.